The T cell receptor beta chain under discussion was sequenced for a study of CD8+ T cells in alopecia areata. After isolation, RNA underwent reverse transcription to generate cDNA as the sequencing template. Assay: immunoSEQ multiplex PCR; the TCRdb copy retains only in-frame clones and omits some. The sample includes 150,000 to 200,000 clones, around 50% seen only once; the top ten take approximately 14%. From PBMCs, CD4+ and CD8+ T cells were sorted. The CDR3 is 12 amino acids. The V gene's germline CDR1 is GTSNPN and CDR2 SVGIG (reference sequence). V was trimmed by 6 bases and J by 8 bases, leaving 16 bases between them.

Sequencing was performed on CD4+ T cells sorted from blood, taken at week 0. The source is a human donor with alopecia areata. This chain joins TRBV30 and TRBJ1-2; maybe TRBD1 (5 bases). In DNA, the CDR3 is TGTGCCTGCCCCGAGGTAGGGGAAGGCTACACCTTC. Translation gives CACPEVGEGYTF.